The rows below give T cell receptor beta chains drawn from one sample of a study of T cell clones after liver transplantation. TCRdb keeps only in-frame clones here, not all; method: immunoSEQ multiplex PCR. Of about 120,000 clones listed, about nine tenths are singletons. The sequenced sample was CD4+ T cells from blood, obtained 12 months after liver transplant. Receptors originate from a human patient who received a liver transplant. Some T cells could come from the graft donor. Both conserved end residues are part of each CDR3. The D gene is left open where the match is weak. Only some rows state a clone size, as once, few, many or a class for expanded clones.

clone_size: -
v_call: TRBV28
j_call: TRBJ2-7
d_call: -
cdr3_aa: CASSFAQSPYF
cdr3_nt: TGTGCCAGCAGTTTTGCCCAATCTCCTTACTTC

clone_size: -
v_call: TRBV12-5
j_call: TRBJ2-1
d_call: -
cdr3_aa: CASGLPRGSEQFF
cdr3_nt: TGTGCTAGTGGTTTGCCTCGGGGTAGTGAGCAGTTCTTC

clone_size: once
v_call: TRBV9
j_call: TRBJ1-3
d_call: -
cdr3_aa: CASSVEPGKTGNTIYF
cdr3_nt: TGTGCCAGCAGCGTAGAACCAGGGAAAACTGGAAACACCATATATTTT

clone_size: few
v_call: TRBV4-2
j_call: TRBJ2-4
d_call: TRBD2
cdr3_aa: CASSQDLAGGLRAKNIQYF
cdr3_nt: TGTGCCAGCAGCCAAGATTTAGCGGGAGGGCTTAGGGCCAAAAACATTCAGTACTTC

clone_size: -
v_call: TRBV5-1
j_call: TRBJ2-3
d_call: TRBD2
cdr3_aa: CASSSRTRDTDTQYF
cdr3_nt: TGCGCCAGCAGCTCCCGGACTAGAGACACAGATACGCAGTATTTT

clone_size: few
v_call: TRBV11-2
j_call: TRBJ1-3
d_call: -
cdr3_aa: CASSFVGGNTIYF
cdr3_nt: TGTGCCAGCAGCTTTGTGGGTGGAAACACCATATATTTT

clone_size: -
v_call: TRBV7-9
j_call: TRBJ2-5
d_call: -
cdr3_aa: CASSLFLRIQETQYF
cdr3_nt: TGTGCCAGCAGCTTATTTTTAAGGATCCAAGAGACCCAGTACTTC

clone_size: -
v_call: TRBV5-1
j_call: TRBJ2-7
d_call: TRBD2
cdr3_aa: CASSRIAGGYSEQYF
cdr3_nt: TGCGCCAGCAGCAGAATAGCGGGAGGGTACAGCGAGCAGTACTTC

clone_size: -
v_call: TRBV11-2
j_call: TRBJ2-7
d_call: -
cdr3_aa: CASSLGRHQGGSYEQYF
cdr3_nt: TGTGCCAGCAGCTTAGGAAGACACCAGGGAGGTTCCTACGAGCAGTACTTC

clone_size: -
v_call: TRBV6-5
j_call: TRBJ2-3
d_call: TRBD1
cdr3_aa: CASSQPGQGSDTQYF
cdr3_nt: TGTGCCAGCAGTCAACCGGGACAGGGTTCGGATACGCAGTATTTT

clone_size: once
v_call: TRBV5-1
j_call: TRBJ2-7
d_call: TRBD1
cdr3_aa: CASASGTAMSSYEQYF
cdr3_nt: TGCGCCAGCGCCTCCGGGACAGCCATGAGCTCCTACGAGCAGTACTTC

clone_size: -
v_call: TRBV19
j_call: TRBJ2-5
d_call: -
cdr3_aa: CASSIDGSGHEETQYF
cdr3_nt: TGTGCCAGTAGTATAGATGGGAGCGGGCACGAAGAGACCCAGTACTTC

clone_size: -
v_call: TRBV11-2
j_call: TRBJ2-3
d_call: -
cdr3_aa: CASSLDRWAGRKYF
cdr3_nt: TGTGCCAGCAGCTTAGATCGTTGGGCGGGCCGTAAGTATTTT

clone_size: -
v_call: TRBV18
j_call: TRBJ2-5
d_call: -
cdr3_aa: CASSRSGLETQYF
cdr3_nt: TGTGCCAGCTCACGGTCTGGTTTGGAGACCCAGTACTTC

clone_size: -
v_call: TRBV15
j_call: TRBJ2-3
d_call: -
cdr3_aa: CATSRDPGTDTQYF
cdr3_nt: TGTGCCACCAGCAGAGATCCGGGCACAGATACGCAGTATTTT

clone_size: -
v_call: TRBV21-1
j_call: TRBJ2-5
d_call: -
cdr3_aa: CASSPIEAEETQYF
cdr3_nt: TGTGCCAGCAGCCCGATCGAGGCGGAAGAGACCCAGTACTTC

clone_size: -
v_call: TRBV12-5
j_call: TRBJ2-7
d_call: TRBD2
cdr3_aa: CASGRGEAYEQYF
cdr3_nt: TGTGCTAGTGGCCGGGGGGAGGCCTACGAGCAGTACTTC

clone_size: -
v_call: TRBV6-1
j_call: TRBJ1-1
d_call: -
cdr3_aa: CASSEGGASTEAFF
cdr3_nt: TGTGCCAGCAGTGAAGGAGGGGCGAGCACTGAAGCTTTCTTT

clone_size: -
v_call: TRBV7-8
j_call: TRBJ2-1
d_call: -
cdr3_aa: CASSLGSYNEQFF
cdr3_nt: TGTGCCAGCAGCTTAGGTTCCTACAATGAGCAGTTCTTC

clone_size: few
v_call: TRBV2
j_call: TRBJ2-7
d_call: TRBD2
cdr3_aa: CASSGTSGSRYF
cdr3_nt: TGTGCCAGCAGTGGGACTAGCGGGAGCCGGTACTTC

clone_size: -
v_call: TRBV5-1
j_call: TRBJ2-7
d_call: TRBD1
cdr3_aa: CASSPGTVSYEQYF
cdr3_nt: TGCGCCAGCAGTCCCGGGACAGTATCCTACGAGCAGTACTTC

clone_size: -
v_call: TRBV5-5
j_call: TRBJ2-7
d_call: -
cdr3_aa: CASSLRQTLYEQYF
cdr3_nt: TGTGCCAGCAGCCTTAGACAGACCCTCTACGAGCAGTACTTC

clone_size: -
v_call: TRBV30
j_call: TRBJ2-4
d_call: TRBD1
cdr3_aa: CAWTLPQGDIQYF
cdr3_nt: TGTGCCTGGACCCTCCCGCAGGGGGACATTCAGTACTTC

clone_size: -
v_call: TRBV18
j_call: TRBJ2-6
d_call: TRBD2
cdr3_aa: CASSPRRERELSGANVLTF
cdr3_nt: TGTGCCAGCTCACCGCGCAGGGAGCGGGAGCTCTCTGGGGCCAACGTCCTGACTTTC

clone_size: few
v_call: TRBV28
j_call: TRBJ1-1
d_call: -
cdr3_aa: CASIDRQEAFF
cdr3_nt: TGTGCCAGCATTGATCGACAGGAAGCTTTCTTT

clone_size: few
v_call: TRBV5-6
j_call: TRBJ2-1
d_call: TRBD1
cdr3_aa: CASSLVVWGQGAGRNEQFF
cdr3_nt: TGTGCCAGCAGCTTGGTCGTTTGGGGACAGGGGGCAGGCCGGAATGAGCAGTTCTTC

clone_size: -
v_call: TRBV7-9
j_call: TRBJ1-2
d_call: TRBD1
cdr3_aa: CASSLREGTGGYGYTF
cdr3_nt: TGTGCCAGCAGCTTAAGGGAGGGGACAGGGGGCTATGGCTACACCTTC

clone_size: -
v_call: TRBV7-6
j_call: TRBJ1-1
d_call: -
cdr3_aa: CASTRSRGGKGTEAFF
cdr3_nt: TGTGCCAGCACCAGAAGCAGGGGAGGTAAAGGCACTGAAGCTTTCTTT

clone_size: -
v_call: TRBV10-1
j_call: TRBJ2-1
d_call: TRBD2
cdr3_aa: CASSEGLGDEQFF
cdr3_nt: TGCGCCAGCAGCGAGGGACTAGGGGATGAGCAGTTCTTC

clone_size: -
v_call: TRBV28
j_call: TRBJ2-5
d_call: TRBD2
cdr3_aa: CASSSPGLGVETQYF
cdr3_nt: TGTGCCAGCAGTTCGCCGGGACTAGGGGTGGAGACCCAGTACTTC

clone_size: -
v_call: TRBV7-2
j_call: TRBJ1-4
d_call: -
cdr3_aa: CASRPSAPSGKLFF
cdr3_nt: TGTGCCAGCAGGCCCTCGGCGCCCTCAGGAAAACTGTTTTTT

clone_size: -
v_call: TRBV15
j_call: TRBJ1-1
d_call: -
cdr3_aa: CATSRDLMNTEAFF
cdr3_nt: TGTGCCACCAGCAGAGATCTGATGAACACTGAAGCTTTCTTT

clone_size: once
v_call: TRBV6-5
j_call: TRBJ2-1
d_call: -
cdr3_aa: CASSSGRSSYNEQFF
cdr3_nt: TGTGCCAGCAGTTCGGGACGGAGCTCCTACAATGAGCAGTTCTTC

clone_size: -
v_call: TRBV27
j_call: TRBJ2-7
d_call: TRBD2
cdr3_aa: CASSLNSGRTSYEQYF
cdr3_nt: TGTGCCAGCAGTTTAAATAGCGGGAGAACCTCCTACGAGCAGTACTTC

clone_size: -
v_call: TRBV18
j_call: TRBJ2-7
d_call: -
cdr3_aa: CASSPGVRTYEQYF
cdr3_nt: TGTGCCAGCTCACCAGGGGTACGGACCTACGAGCAGTACTTC